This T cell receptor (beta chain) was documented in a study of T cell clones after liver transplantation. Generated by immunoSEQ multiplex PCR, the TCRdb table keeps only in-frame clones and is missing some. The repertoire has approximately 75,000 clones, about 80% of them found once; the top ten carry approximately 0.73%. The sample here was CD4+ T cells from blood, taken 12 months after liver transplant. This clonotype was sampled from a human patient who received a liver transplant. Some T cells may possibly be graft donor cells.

CDR3 amino acids: CASSRTSGGRGETQYF. Written as DNA, the CDR3 is TGTGCCAGCAGCCGAACCTCGGGCGGGAGAGGGGAGACCCAGTACTTC. This chain links TRBV5-4 with TRBJ2-5; TRBD2 aligns across 7 bases. Germline CDR1 reads SGHNT; CDR2 reads YYREEE (reference sequence). Losses at the gene ends were 4 bases for V and 5 bases for J; bases not matched to a gene: 14. The CDR3 is 16 residues long. Full variable domain (rest looked up from reference TRBV5-4 and TRBJ2-5): ETGVTQSPTHLIKTRGQQVTLRCSSQSGHNTVSWYQQALGQGPQFIFQYYREEENGRGNFPPRFSGLQFPNYSSELNVNALELDDSALYLCASSRTSGGRGETQYFGPGTRLLVL.